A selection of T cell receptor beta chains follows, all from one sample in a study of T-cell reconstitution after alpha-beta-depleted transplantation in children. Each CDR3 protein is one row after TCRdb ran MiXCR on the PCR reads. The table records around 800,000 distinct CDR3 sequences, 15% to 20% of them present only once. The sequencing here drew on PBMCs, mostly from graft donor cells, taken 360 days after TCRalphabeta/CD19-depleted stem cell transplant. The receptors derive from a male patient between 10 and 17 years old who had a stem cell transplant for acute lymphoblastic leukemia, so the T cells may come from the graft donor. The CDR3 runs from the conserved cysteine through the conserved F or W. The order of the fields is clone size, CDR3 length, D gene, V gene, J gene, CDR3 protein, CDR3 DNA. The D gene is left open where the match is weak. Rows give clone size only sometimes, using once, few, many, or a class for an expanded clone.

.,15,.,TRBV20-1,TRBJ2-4,CSARDAAKGENIQYF,TGCAGTGCTAGAGATGCAGCTAAGGGGGAAAACATTCAGTACTTC
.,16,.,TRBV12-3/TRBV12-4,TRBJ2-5,CASSPSLGNSQETQYF,TGTGCCAGCAGTCCCTCCTTGGGGAACAGCCAAGAGACCCAGTACTTC
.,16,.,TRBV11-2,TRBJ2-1,CASSLDQGLPYNEQFF,TGTGCCAGCAGCTTAGATCAAGGACTACCCTACAATGAGCAGTTCTTC
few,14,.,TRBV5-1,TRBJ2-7,CASSWDPSGYEQYF,TGCGCCAGCAGCTGGGACCCCTCGGGTTACGAGCAGTACTTC
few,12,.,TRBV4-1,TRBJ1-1,CASSHPSPEAFF,TGCGCCAGCAGCCACCCGTCACCTGAAGCTTTCTTT
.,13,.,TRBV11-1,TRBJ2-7,CASRGFRSYEQYF,TGTGCCAGCAGGGGTTTTAGATCCTACGAGCAGTACTTC
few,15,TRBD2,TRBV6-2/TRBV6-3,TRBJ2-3,CATSRGLAGSDTQYF,TGTGCCACCTCCAGAGGACTAGCGGGGTCAGATACGCAGTATTTT
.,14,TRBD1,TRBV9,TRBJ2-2,CASVPGTGTGELFF,TGTGCCAGCGTGCCCGGGACAGGGACCGGGGAGCTGTTTTTT
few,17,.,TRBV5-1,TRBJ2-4,CASSWAGLQRDKNIQYF,TGCGCCAGCAGCTGGGCCGGACTGCAAAGGGACAAAAACATTCAGTACTTC
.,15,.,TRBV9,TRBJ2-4,CASSPPGRAKNIQYF,TGTGCCAGCAGCCCCCCAGGGCGAGCCAAAAACATTCAGTACTTC
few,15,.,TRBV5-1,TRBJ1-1,CASSLAVGVNTEAFF,TGCGCCAGCAGCTTGGCTGTGGGCGTGAACACTGAAGCTTTCTTT
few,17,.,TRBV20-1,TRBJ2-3,CSALPWLARTSTDTQYF,TGCAGTGCTCTCCCATGGTTAGCCCGAACTAGCACAGATACGCAGTATTTT
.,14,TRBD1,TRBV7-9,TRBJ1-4,CASSSGTVGEKLFF,TGTGCCAGCAGCTCCGGGACAGTCGGTGAAAAACTGTTTTTT
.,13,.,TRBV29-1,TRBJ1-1,CSVVRILNTEAFF,TGCAGCGTTGTTCGCATACTGAACACTGAAGCTTTCTTT
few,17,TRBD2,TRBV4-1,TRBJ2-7,CASSQGSPSGRANEQYF,TGCGCCAGCAGCCAAGGGTCGCCTAGCGGGAGGGCGAACGAGCAGTACTTC
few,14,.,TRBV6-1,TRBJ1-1,CASPILQGRTEAFF,TGTGCCAGTCCGATTCTCCAGGGTCGCACTGAAGCTTTCTTT
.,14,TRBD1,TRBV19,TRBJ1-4,CASSRDRVDEKLFF,TGTGCCAGTAGTCGGGACAGGGTAGATGAAAAACTGTTTTTT
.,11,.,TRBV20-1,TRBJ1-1,CSKTANTEAFF,TGCAGTAAGACAGCGAACACTGAAGCTTTCTTT
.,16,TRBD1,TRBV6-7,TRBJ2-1,CASSLDRGVSYNEQFF,TGTGCCAGCAGTCTCGACAGGGGCGTCTCCTACAATGAGCAGTTCTTC
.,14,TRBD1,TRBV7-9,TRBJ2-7,CASSLRDRGSEQYF,TGTGCCAGCAGCTTACGGGACAGGGGCTCCGAGCAGTACTTC
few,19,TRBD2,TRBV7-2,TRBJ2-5,CASSLAGGFKNFYQETQYF,TGTGCCAGCAGCTTAGCGGGAGGGTTCAAAAACTTTTACCAAGAGACCCAGTACTTC
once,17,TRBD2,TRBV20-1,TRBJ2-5,CSAISYLETSGEETQYF,TGCAGTGCTATATCGTACCTTGAGACTAGCGGGGAAGAGACCCAGTACTTC
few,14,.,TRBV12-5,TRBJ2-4,CASGFRGEQNIQYF,TGTGCTAGTGGTTTCCGAGGGGAGCAAAACATTCAGTACTTC
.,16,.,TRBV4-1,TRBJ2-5,CASSHRSFKGQETQYF,TGCGCCAGCAGCCACCGTTCTTTCAAGGGACAAGAGACCCAGTACTTC
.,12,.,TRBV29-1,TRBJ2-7,CSAGTEDYEQYF,TGCAGCGCCGGGACTGAGGACTACGAGCAGTACTTC
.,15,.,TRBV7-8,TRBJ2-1,CASSTAVSSYNEQFF,TGTGCCAGCAGCACAGCGGTCAGCTCCTACAATGAGCAGTTCTTC
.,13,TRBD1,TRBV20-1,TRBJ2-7,CSALGQGNYEQYF,TGCAGTGCCCTGGGACAGGGTAATTACGAGCAGTACTTC
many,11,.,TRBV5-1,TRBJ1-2,CASSLDGGYTF,TGCGCCAGCAGCCTGGACGGTGGCTACACCTTC
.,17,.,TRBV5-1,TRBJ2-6,CASSPKGVRSGANVLTF,TGCGCCAGCAGCCCAAAGGGGGTCCGGTCTGGGGCCAACGTCCTGACTTTC